The following is a T cell receptor (beta chain) sequence with its context. No antigen is known for it. These data are taken from a study of blood T cells in healthy people across ages. A sample-barcoded 5' primer and a J-beta primer mix were used in a second PCR of roughly 7 to 12 cycles. TCRdb fed the 5' RACE reads into MiXCR, producing one record per CDR3 protein. The profile shows more than 450,000 distinct CDR3 sequences, roughly a quarter of them singletons. Trimming pared 3 bases from V and 0 bases from J, leaving 20 bases between. The CDR3 loop spans 18 amino acids. The germline gives CDR1 MNHEY, CDR2 SMNVEV (reference sequence). The people who gave samples were healthy Caucasians from Russia, aged roughly 6 to 100. Every sample gave at least 6 micrograms of total RNA when it was extracted. Whole-study findings and limits: Age brought a roughly linear fall in TCR beta diversity measured per million T cells. Long-lived and aged donors differed, with more naive CD4+ cells and higher diversity in the long-lived.

The data were also submitted as part of a second study, on T cells of mothers and their children.

The J gene is TRBJ1-1, the V gene TRBV27; D not resolved. Specimen: blood. The TCR sequence derives from a boy between 2 and 15 years old in good health. The CDR3 spells CASSFQFEGRRVNTEAFF. The DNA for the CDR3 is TGTGCCAGCAGTTTTCAGTTCGAGGGCCGGAGGGTGAACACTGAAGCTTTCTTT.